This TCR beta chain was retrieved from a study of blood T cells in healthy people across ages. General study findings and limits: The fall in TCR beta diversity per million T cells was roughly linear with age. Long-lived donors exceeded aged donors in naive CD4+ cells and diversity.

This clonotype has only a few counts. Its cognate antigen is unknown. The donors, healthy Caucasians from Russia, were aged 6 to 90. Peripheral blood was drawn, approximately 9.7 milliliters per donor. A second PCR, run for about 6 to 11 cycles, used a sample-barcoded 5' primer plus a J-beta primer mix. TCRdb recomputed calls from the 5' RACE reads with MiXCR, one row per CDR3 protein. The repertoire holds some 1.5 million distinct CDR3 sequences, 28% seen once, with over 7% in the top ten. There are 17 residues in the CDR3. The germline gives CDR1 SGHTA, CDR2 FQGNSA. The junction had 12 bases not matched to a gene; V was cut back by 2 bases and J by 2 bases.

The sample comprised blood. V is TRBV7-2 and J is TRBJ2-7; 7 nucleotides line up with TRBD2. The TCR sequence derives from a woman in her 30s in good health. For the CDR3, the DNA is TGTGCCAGCAGCTTATGGGGCGGGGGAATTCCTCCCTACGAGCAGTACTTC. Protein: CASSLWGGGIPPYEQYF.